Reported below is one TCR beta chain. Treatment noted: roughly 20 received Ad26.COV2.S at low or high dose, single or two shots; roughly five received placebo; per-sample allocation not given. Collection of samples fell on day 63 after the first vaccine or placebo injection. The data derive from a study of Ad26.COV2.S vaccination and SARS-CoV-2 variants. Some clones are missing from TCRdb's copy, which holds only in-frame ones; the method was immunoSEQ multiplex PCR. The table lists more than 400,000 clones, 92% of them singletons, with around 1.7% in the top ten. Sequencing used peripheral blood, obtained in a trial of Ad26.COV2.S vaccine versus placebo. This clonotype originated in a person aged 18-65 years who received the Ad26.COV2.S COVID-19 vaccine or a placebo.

The CDR3 nucleotides read TGTGCCACCAAAGGACAGTCTGGGGCCAACGTCCTGACTTTC. Protein sequence: CATKGQSGANVLTF. The J gene is TRBJ2-6, the V gene TRBV19, with D possibly matching TRBD1 (6 bases). Germline lookup yields CDR1 LNHDA and CDR2 SQIVND (reference sequence). V was trimmed by 10 bases and J by 1 base, leaving 11 bases between them. This CDR3 contains 14 residues.